Described below is a single TCR beta chain sequence and its context. Its antigen target is currently unknown. No much larger clonotype is one base removed from it; base qualities were not supplied. Genomic DNA was extracted from sorted cells for sequencing of the TCRbeta CDR3 region. The immunoSEQ Assay was used to sequence the TCRbeta CDR3 regions. Not all clones reach the TCRdb copy of this immuneACCESS table, which keeps in-frame sequences only. Checked studies attribute under half of the gap to unresolved V genes and leave the rest unexplained. The sample records some 76,000 clones, approximately 93% of which are singletons. Clones ranked in the top ten supply under 8% of the sample. These data are taken from a study of OX40 agonist ivuxolimab in advanced cancers. About the investigation overall: Ivuxolimab was a fully human IgG2 agonistic monoclonal antibody targeting the costimulatory receptor OX40 (CD134). Partial responses were achieved by three dose-escalation patients, of whom one had hepatocellular carcinoma and two had cutaneous melanoma. In the dose-escalation cohort, 75% to 85% of patients were male, and the mean age was 60 years with a range of roughly 20 to 79. Intravenous ivuxolimab was administered to patients every 2 weeks at six dose levels: 0.01, 0.1, 0.3, 1.5, 3 and 10 mg/kg. The paper covers the monotherapy dose-escalation part of the phase I ivuxolimab trial, which included N ≈ 50 patients. Among the approximately 50 dose-escalation patients, around 20 had hepatocellular carcinoma, roughly 15 melanoma, 9 renal cell carcinoma and 9 head and neck cancer. The point of sequencing TCRbeta in the periphery was to test whether ivuxolimab changed TCR sequence diversity and drove clonal T-cell expansion. Prior anti-PD-1, anti-PD-L1 or anti-CTLA-4 therapy was permitted, and checkpoint inhibitors had been received by approximately 39% of dose-escalation patients. Beyond this particular receptor, the publication reports: After ivuxolimab, more expanded clones were found on average in CD8+ T cells than in CD4+ T cells. In partial responders in the 0.1-3.0 mg/kg groups, normalized peripheral clonal expansion was found to be among the lowest, especially among CD8+ T cells. At doses from 0.1 to 3.0 mg/kg, clonal expansion was seen in both CD4+ and CD8+ blood T cells between baseline and week 6. Which antigens the clonally expanded peripheral T cells were specific for was not determined. Low levels of normalized T-cell clonal expansion were also seen in some nonresponding patients.

Patients with a history of autoimmune disease or receiving systemic immunosuppression were excluded from the trial. Peripheral blood for TCR sequencing was collected from all dose cohorts at baseline, on cycle 4 day 1, and on cycle 7 day 1. Samples came from an open-label, multicenter, first-in-human phase I dose-escalation trial of ivuxolimab. The trial enrolled adults with locally advanced or metastatic head and neck squamous cell, hepatocellular, melanoma or renal cell carcinoma. Before TCR sequencing, CD4+ and CD8+ T cells were separately sorted from peripheral blood. Spanning cysteine to phenylalanine, the CDR3 consists of 12 amino acids. The sequence is cut down to CDR3 DNA, 36 bases in frame from base 1. V gives up 8 bases and J gives up 1 base, and the segment between their germline ends measures 12 bases. The germline V gene (reference sequence) yields GTSNPN for CDR1 and SVGIG for CDR2.

The chain was built from TRBV30 and TRBJ2-7; TRBD1 might be the D gene, on 6 matching bases. The TCR comes from an adult with an advanced solid tumor such as melanoma, head and neck, liver or kidney cancer. The sample here was CD4+ or CD8+ T cells sorted from blood, taken in a trial of the OX40 agonist ivuxolimab. The CDR3 corresponds to CAGWTDSYEQYF. The sequenced DNA: TGTGCCGGGTGGACAGATTCCTACGAGCAGTACTTC.